The T cell receptor beta chain under discussion was sequenced for a study of T-cell memory formation after mild COVID-19 (dated by TCRdb to the early 2020s). Broadly, across the study: TCR sequence clusters from the two donors were found to be largely donor specific. Longitudinal TCRalpha and TCRbeta repertoire sequencing tracked T-cell clones expanding and contracting after mild COVID-19 in a couple of donors. The cohort comprised two young, previously healthy adult volunteers, one female and one male. Points the paper makes about the study in general: SARS-CoV-2 specificity was not confirmed for the second-wave clones peaking on day 37. The detection of some responding clones in pre-infection memory suggests that pre-existing cross-reactive memory T cells joined the SARS-CoV-2 response. Contracting CD4+ clones were located mainly in the CM and EM memory subsets, whereas CD8+ clones were found to be enriched in EMRA. From day 15 to 85, contracting clones showed balanced CD4/CD8 phenotypes, whereas a second wave of clones that expanded from day 15 to 37 leaned towards CD4+. Only a couple of mild cases were covered in the study, and larger cohorts including severe cases with pre-infection samples were considered necessary.

This clonotype was seen a handful of times. Its antigen remains undetermined. No much larger clonotype is one base removed from it; base qualities were not supplied. Reads for this sample came from an Illumina NovaSeq 6000. Using 5'RACE with constant-segment primers, TCRalpha and TCRbeta cDNA libraries were constructed, with sample barcodes and unique molecular identifiers added in the process. RNA was extracted from every sample with Trizol reagent. Libraries were amplified in two PCR steps, with a second sample barcode and Illumina TruSeq adapters added in the second step. Sequencing of the libraries was done on an Illumina NovaSeq, producing 2 x 150 bp paired-end reads. The source study handled its data this way. The reads were demultiplexed and collapsed into UMI-guided consensus sequences using migec v1.2.7. Using mixcr v2.1.11, UMI consensuses were aligned to TRA and TRB V and J templates and then assembled into clonotypes. A clonotype was counted as expanded or contracted only when both edgeR and NoisET called the clonotype significant, with the noise models trained on biological replicates. edgeR calls used a false discovery rate-adjusted p below 0.01 and a log2 fold-change threshold of 1. As an exploratory analysis of dynamics, max-normalized trajectories of the 1000 most abundant clonotypes were examined with PCA combined with hierarchical clustering. Each responding clone was given a CD4 or CD8 phenotype based on the CD4+ and CD8+ repertoires, which had been sequenced separately. TCRdb reworked the public reads: Q25 trimming with fastp, MiXCR clone assembly, productive beta chains retained. Under each unique CDR3 protein, matching rows form one entry showing the most common genes and DNA. TCRdb assigned the V and J calls; the authors' analysis was not used. Present in this sample are about 470,000 distinct CDR3 sequences, about 20% of which were seen just once. Jointly, the top ten make up 9% to 15% of the sample.

From the cysteine up to the phenylalanine, the CDR3 has a length of 13 residues. CDR3 DNA only is kept here, 39 bases in frame from base 1. Per the germline V gene, SGHTA is the CDR1 and FQGNSA is the CDR2. V and J are truncated by 5 bases and 5 bases respectively, leaving an intervening sequence of 12 bases. PBMCs were isolated by Ficoll-Paque density gradient centrifugation. Sequenced input: PBMCs or a T cell subset sorted from them (not recorded which). Recombination joined TRBV7-2 with TRBJ1-1; the D gene cannot be resolved reliably. The TCR was taken from an adult woman who had mild COVID-19 (a few samples of this study predate the infection). The sample titles of this study are shuffled in the database, so cell type and time point are left out; the donor was told from shared clones. Read as DNA, the sequence is TGTGCCAGCAGCCCAGTAGGCGGTACTGAAGCTTTCTTT. This codes for CASSPVGGTEAFF. Extended through the reference TRBV7-2 and TRBJ1-1 proteins, this CDR3 yields the full variable domain: GAGVSQSPSNKVTEKGKDVELRCDPISGHTALYWYRQSLGQGLEFLIYFQGNSAPDKSGLPSDRFSAERTGGSVSTLTIQRTQQEDSAVYLCASSPVGGTEAFFGQGTRLTVV.